A single sample is the source of the 31 T cell receptor beta chains below, sequenced in a study of CD8+CD57+ T cells in acquired aplastic anemia. Genomic DNA served as template for TCR beta VDJ and CDR3 profiling. TCRdb reprocessed the reads with MiXCR, giving one entry per CDR3 protein. The profile shows roughly 63,000 distinct CDR3 sequences, 45% to 60% of them singletons. Sample: sorted CD4+, CD8+, or CD8+CD57+ T cells (not recorded which) from PBMCs. Receptors were obtained from a human donor in good health, serving as a control.

This clonotype was counted at least ten times. The V and J genes are TRBV5-8 and TRBJ1-1, with D perhaps TRBD1 (6 bases). Germline V CDR1 and CDR2: SGHTS, YDEGEE. This CDR3 comprises 14 residues. Trimming removed 4 bases at V and 4 bases at J, with 14 bases between. As DNA, the CDR3 is TGTGCCAGCAGCCCGGTGGGGGGGGCCACTGAAGCTTTCTTT. Protein sequence: CASSPVGGATEAFF.

This rearrangement joins TRBV20-1 to TRBJ2-5, with 8 bases lining up with TRBD2. Losses at the gene ends were 0 bases for V and 0 bases for J; bases not matched to a gene: 6. The V gene's germline CDR1 is DFQATT and CDR2 SNEGSKA (reference sequence). The CDR3 length is 16 residues. CDR3 loop: CSARDYSGVNQETQYF. In nucleotides, the CDR3 is TGCAGTGCTAGAGACTATAGCGGGGTAAACCAAGAGACCCAGTACTTC.

This clonotype was seen repeatedly, ten times or more. This sequence joins TRBV4-2 and TRBJ1-3; unclear D gene. The germline V gene has CDR1 LGHNA and CDR2 YNFKEQ. This CDR3 is 18 amino acids long. V was cut by 0 bases and J by 0 bases, with 15 bases left in between. CDR3 sequence: CASSQEDWGESSGNTIYF. DNA of the CDR3: TGTGCCAGCAGCCAAGAGGATTGGGGTGAGAGCTCTGGAAACACCATATATTTT.

V gene TRBV29-1 combines with J gene TRBJ1-4, with 7 bases aligning to TRBD1. CDR1 is SQVTM, CDR2 ANQGSEA, per germline. After removal of 8 bases from V and 11 bases from J, the junction contained 11 bases not matched to a gene. This CDR3 is 12 amino acids long. The DNA for the CDR3 is TGCAGCATTGCGACAGGGAGTAAGAAACTGTTTTTT. This sequence encodes CSIATGSKKLFF. The full variable domain, in which reference TRBV29-1 and TRBJ1-4 provide the parts outside the CDR3, is SAVISQKPSRDICQRGTSLTIQCQVDSQVTMMFWYRQQPGQSLTLIATANQGSEATYESGFVIDKFPISRPNLTFSTLTVSNMSPEDSSIYLCSIATGSKKLFFGSGTQLSVL.

This clonotype was picked up many times. This chain joins TRBV7-9 and TRBJ2-1; 11 nucleotides agree with TRBD1. The CDR3 runs to 15 residues. Trimming removed 5 bases from V and 6 bases from J; junction bases left unmatched: 6. Germline loops: CDR1 SEHNR, CDR2 FQNEAQ (reference sequence). The CDR3 loop is CASSGLGTGGNEQFF. CDR3 in DNA: TGTGCCAGCAGCGGGCTTGGGACAGGGGGCAATGAGCAGTTCTTC. The whole variable domain, remainder taken from reference TRBV7-9 and TRBJ2-1, is DTGVSQNPRHKITKRGQNVTFRCDPISEHNRLYWYRQTLGQGPEFLTYFQNEAQLEKSRLLSDRFSAERPKGSFSTLEIQRTEQGDSAMYLCASSGLGTGGNEQFFGPGTRLTVL.

This chain uses TRBV10-2 with TRBJ1-4, with D maybe TRBD1 (5 bases). V was trimmed by 0 bases and J by 4 bases, leaving 9 bases between them. The CDR3 runs 15 residues. CDR1 WSHSY and CDR2 SAAADI come from the germline V gene. In DNA form, the CDR3 reads TGCGCCAGCAGTGAGTCGGGGACGCATAATGAAAAACTGTTTTTT. Amino acid sequence: CASSESGTHNEKLFF.

This clonotype has ten or more counts. The chain has TRBV20-1 and TRBJ2-5; TRBD2 matches at 7 bases. CDR3 length equals 14 residues. The germline V gene has CDR1 DFQATT and CDR2 SNEGSKA (reference sequence). The V and J ends lost 3 bases and 5 bases, in that order; junction bases with no gene match: 9. In DNA form, the CDR3 reads TGCAGTGCTAGGGGGGGGGGGACCCTTGAGACCCAGTACTTC. Protein product: CSARGGGTLETQYF.

For this clonotype: This may be a read error: a much more frequent sequence differs by one nucleotide. The V call is TRBV30, the J call TRBJ1-2; D is unclear. Trimming took off 0 bases at V and 7 bases at J, with 18 bases between the two ends. Germline values: CDR1 GTSNPN, CDR2 SVGIG (reference sequence). The CDR3 is 15 residues long. This chain's CDR3 is CAWSVGSLQSIGYTF. The CDR3 region has the DNA TGTGCCTGGAGTGTAGGGAGCCTACAGTCCATTGGCTACACCTTC. The complete variable domain, with remaining parts taken from reference TRBV30 and TRBJ1-2, reads SQTIHQWPATLVQPVGSPLSLECTVEGTSNPNLYWYRQAAGRGLQLLFYSVGIGQISSEVPQNLSASRPQDRQFILSSKKLLLSDSGFYLCAWSVGSLQSIGYTFGSGTRLTVV.

This clonotype was counted at least ten times. Germline is not matched at one junction end, which may reflect a read error. J is TRBJ2-7 and V is TRBV7-3, with D perhaps TRBD1 (5 bases). Per the germline V gene, CDR1 is SGHTA and CDR2 is FQGTGA. This CDR3 is built from 13 residues. The chain's CDR3 is CANSSYQGSEQYF. CDR3 DNA sequence: TGTGCCAACAGCTCGTATCAGGGCTCCGAGCAGTACTTC.

The chain employs TRBV11-2 and TRBJ1-4, with TRBD1 matching 9 bases. Germline trimming cut 1 base from V and 8 bases from J; bases unmatched to any gene: 17. Germline-derived CDR1 and CDR2 are SGHAT and FQNNGV. CDR3 size: 19 residues. The CDR3 sequence: CASSLGPTGGEEVGEKLFF. CDR3 in DNA: TGTGCCAGCAGCTTAGGCCCGACAGGGGGTGAGGAAGTAGGGGAAAAACTGTTTTTT.

Many counts were recorded for this clonotype. V and J are TRBV6-2 or TRBV6-3 and TRBJ2-1; 7 positions agree with TRBD2. Germline CDR1 reads MNHEY; CDR2 reads SVGEGT. The CDR3 consists of 18 residues. V shed 2 bases, J shed 9 bases, and the junction held 19 bases outside the gene matches. The CDR3 nucleotides read TGTGCCAGCAGTTACCAACCGCTCGTGGGGAGGGCCGGCCCTGAGCAGTTCTTC. Translating gives CASSYQPLVGRAGPEQFF.

This clonotype was counted many times. The rearrangement links TRBV7-9 to TRBJ2-1; a possible D gene is TRBD1 (7 bases). The CDR3 is 15 amino acids. V shed 2 bases and J shed 0 bases, with 8 bases lying between them. Germline V gives CDR1 SEHNR, CDR2 FQNEAQ (reference sequence). The CDR3 region has the DNA TGTGCCAGCAGCTTACAGGGGGGCTCCTACAATGAGCAGTTCTTC. It yields the protein CASSLQGGSYNEQFF.

This clonotype was counted many times. The junction departs from germline at one end; a sequencing error may be responsible. This chain connects TRBV7-6 to TRBJ1-1, with D possibly being TRBD1 (6 bases). Germline CDR1 reads SGHVS; CDR2 reads FNYEAQ. The CDR3 runs 11 residues. CDR3 sequence (DNA): TGTGCCAGCAGCTCGGGGGCCCGATTAATCTTT. It yields the protein CASSSGARLIF.

This rearrangement joins TRBV7-9 to TRBJ1-5; no definite D call. The CDR3 consists of 14 residues. Germline V CDR1 and CDR2: SEHNR, FQNEAQ (reference sequence). V gave up 0 bases and J gave up 3 bases, with 6 bases separating them. The CDR3 DNA is TGTGCCAGCAGCTTAGCGGCAGACAATCAGCCCCAGCATTTT. Its protein is CASSLAADNQPQHF.

At least ten counts were recorded for this clonotype. The rearrangement links TRBV6-1 to TRBJ2-2; D ambiguous. The CDR3 totals 12 residues. Germline lookup yields CDR1 MNHNS and CDR2 SASEGT. Trimming cost V 5 bases and J 7 bases, with 8 bases left between them. This chain's CDR3 is CASSQDGGELFF. In DNA form, the CDR3 reads TGTGCCAGCAGTCAGGACGGCGGGGAGCTGTTTTTT.

This clonotype was picked up one time. The V call is TRBV6-2 or TRBV6-3, the J call TRBJ1-6; D is unclear. Germline-derived CDR1 and CDR2 are MNHEY and SVGEGT. The CDR3 is 15 residues long. The V gene lost 2 bases and the J gene lost 8 bases, with 13 bases spanning the gap. The CDR3 DNA sequence: TGTGCCAGCAGTTACAGGGCGCGGGGAGATTCACCCCTCCACTTT. It specifies CASSYRARGDSPLHF.

V usage is TRBV19 and J usage is TRBJ1-1; tentative D call: TRBD1 (6 bases). CDR1 and CDR2 (germline): LNHDA, SQIVND (reference sequence). V dropped 6 bases and J dropped 5 bases, with 13 bases sitting between them. The CDR3 sequence is 13 residues long. CDR3 in DNA: TGTGCCAGTAGGTCAGGGGCGGGGACTGAAGCTTTCTTT. Residues: CASRSGAGTEAFF.

This clonotype was picked up one time. The chain links TRBV19 to TRBJ1-5, with D possibly matching TRBD1 (5 bases). Per the germline V gene, CDR1 is LNHDA and CDR2 is SQIVND (reference sequence). This CDR3 contains 14 residues. The V and J ends lost 3 bases and 3 bases respectively, with 9 bases between them. CDR3 nucleotide sequence: TGTGCCAGTAGTATGGAGGGGCTCAATCAGCCCCAGCATTTT. It yields the protein CASSMEGLNQPQHF.

This clonotype was detected only a few times. CDR3 amino acids: CASRGRGNSGANVLTF. CDR3 sequence (DNA): TGTGCCAGTAGGGGCAGGGGGAACTCTGGGGCCAACGTCCTGACTTTC. V usage is TRBV19 and J usage is TRBJ2-6; 7 bases are a match to TRBD1. CDR3 size: 16 residues. CDR1 is LNHDA, CDR2 SQIVND, per germline (reference sequence). The V gene end was trimmed by 6 bases and the J gene end by 0 bases; junction bases not matched to a gene: 5. The variable domain in full, with the rest retrieved from reference TRBV19 and TRBJ2-6, is DGGITQSPKYLFRKEGQNVTLSCEQNLNHDAMYWYRQDPGQGLRLIYYSQIVNDFQKGDIAEGYSVSREKKESFPLTVTSAQKNPTAFYLCASRGRGNSGANVLTFGAGSRLTVL.

The chain is built from TRBV29-1 and TRBJ1-2, with D possibly being TRBD1 (5 bases). Trimming left V 8 bases short and J 0 bases short, with 19 bases between. Germline assignment: CDR1 SQVTM and CDR2 ANQGSEA. The CDR3 has 15 residues. The CDR3 nucleotides are TGCAGCTCCGGGGGGGGATCAGCAGCTAACTATGGCTACACCTTC. Protein product: CSSGGGSAANYGYTF.

The chain has TRBV15 and TRBJ1-1, with 8 bases aligning to TRBD1. With 5 bases clipped from V and 4 bases from J, the junction kept 6 bases outside the gene matches. Per the germline V gene, CDR1 is LNHNV and CDR2 is YYDKDF (reference sequence). The CDR3 length is 14 residues. In DNA, the CDR3 is TGTGCCACCAGCGTGGACAGGGTGACCACTGAAGCTTTCTTT. It encodes CATSVDRVTTEAFF.

This clonotype is judged medium-sized. The chain combines TRBV24-1 with TRBJ2-1, with 7 bases identical to TRBD2. The CDR3 loop spans 15 amino acids. V gave up 3 bases and J gave up 12 bases; unmatched junction bases: 13. Germline V lookup: CDR1 KGHDR, CDR2 SFDVKD. CDR3 nucleotides: TGTGCCACCAGTGATGGGCATAGGGAGGGTGTATGGCAGTTCTTC. As protein: CATSDGHREGVWQFF.

This clonotype came up a few times. V and J are TRBV7-9 and TRBJ1-6; TRBD1 matches 8 bases. The CDR3 consists of 15 residues. V was pared by 2 bases and J by 3 bases, with 0 bases of the junction left unmatched. The V gene's germline CDR1 is SEHNR and CDR2 FQNEAQ (reference sequence). In nucleotides, the CDR3 is TGTGCCAGCAGCTTAACAGGGGGCTATAATTCACCCCTCCACTTT. It specifies CASSLTGGYNSPLHF.

The table lists this clonotype with a few counts. This sequence joins TRBV7-9 and TRBJ2-7; tentative D call: TRBD1 (6 bases). The CDR3 covers 13 residues. Germline values: CDR1 SEHNR, CDR2 FQNEAQ (reference sequence). With 3 bases removed from V and 2 bases from J, the gap between germline ends came to 8 bases. The CDR3 DNA reads as TGTGCCAGCAGCTTGACAGGAACCTACGAGCAGTACTTC. Translation gives CASSLTGTYEQYF.

J is TRBJ2-7 and V is TRBV20-1, with 8 positions matching TRBD1. The CDR3 covers 16 residues. From germline, CDR1 is DFQATT and CDR2 SNEGSKA (reference sequence). The V gene end was trimmed by 3 bases and the J gene end by 6 bases; junction bases not matched to a gene: 16. As DNA, the CDR3 is TGCAGTGCTAGTGCTGGGGGCAGGGGGCTCAACTTCGAGCAGTACTTC. Its translation is CSASAGGRGLNFEQYF.

This clonotype was seen repeatedly, ten times or more. The chain has TRBV5-6 and TRBJ2-5, with 8 bases lining up with TRBD2. Germline CDR1 reads SGHDT; CDR2 reads YYEEEE. The ends lost 2 bases at V and 3 bases at J; junction bases unmatched: 6. CDR3 size: 15 residues. This chain's CDR3 is CASSFAGGGEETQYF. CDR3 DNA sequence: TGTGCCAGCAGCTTTGCGGGGGGTGGAGAAGAGACCCAGTACTTC.

As for this clonotype: A much larger clone is a single base away; this may be a read error. The V and J genes are TRBV12-3 or TRBV12-4 and TRBJ2-1; 9 bases are a match to TRBD2. The junction had 15 bases not matched to a gene; V was cut back by 6 bases and J by 9 bases. CDR3 length: 16 amino acids. The CDR3 loop reads CASRLLRTSANSEQFF. The CDR3 region has the DNA TGTGCCAGCAGACTACTGAGGACTAGCGCGAACAGTGAGCAGTTCTTC.

This clonotype was found many times. The V call is TRBV19, the J call TRBJ1-2, with D perhaps TRBD1 (6 bases). V gave up 6 bases and J gave up 5 bases, with 25 bases separating them. This CDR3 spans 17 amino acids. The germline V gene has CDR1 LNHDA and CDR2 SQIVND (reference sequence). CDR3 in DNA: TGTGCCAGTAGGAAAATTTCGGGCGGGAGGGGGGCTTATGGCTACACCTTC. The encoded protein is CASRKISGGRGAYGYTF.

This clonotype occurred many times. The chain employs TRBV12-3 or TRBV12-4 and TRBJ2-1; 11 bases align to TRBD2. CDR3 length: 16 residues. The trim removed 2 bases at V and 3 bases at J, leaving 3 bases unmatched. The CDR3 reads CASSLWTSGFYNEQFF. The CDR3 DNA is TGTGCCAGCAGTTTATGGACTAGCGGGTTCTACAATGAGCAGTTCTTC.

This clonotype was recorded at least ten times. The genes are TRBV20-1 and TRBJ1-1; no firm D call. Trimming shortened V by 0 bases and J by 5 bases, and 7 bases separated the two germline ends. In germline, CDR1 is DFQATT, CDR2 SNEGSKA (reference sequence). This CDR3 spans 12 amino acids. The CDR3 DNA is TGCAGTGCTAGAGAGGAGACGACTGAAGCTTTCTTT. Protein product: CSAREETTEAFF.

The chain couples TRBV10-3 to TRBJ2-3, with 11 bases matching TRBD2. CDR1 ENHRY and CDR2 SYGVKD come from the germline V gene. The CDR3 runs to 14 residues. Trimming cost V 10 bases and J 3 bases; bases outside gene matches: 6. CDR3 in DNA: TGTGCCACCGCCCTAGCGGGGGGAACAGATACGCAGTATTTT. As protein: CATALAGGTDTQYF.